Sequencing of this TCR beta chain was carried out in a study of early T cells in non-severe SARS-CoV-2 infection. As for the study in general: Sequencing of bulk RNA from unsorted whole blood was done, without chain pairing.

This clonotype showed up many times. Germline is not matched at one junction end, which may reflect a read error. Unique molecular identifiers were added to individual cDNA molecules. TCRdb independently ran MiXCR on the 5' RACE reads; one entry per CDR3 protein. Of about 52,000 distinct CDR3 sequences in the sample, approximately 10% are singletons; the top ten hold less than 15%. CDR1 is SSHAT and CDR2 is FNYEAQ in the germline V gene (reference sequence). The CDR3 has 12 amino acids. The rearrangement uses TRBV7-7 and TRBJ2-7; the D call may be TRBD1 or TRBD2 (7 bases each). The sequenced sample consisted of whole blood. The TCR comes from an adult who was a healthcare worker with PCR-confirmed SARS-CoV-2 infection or an uninfected control (not recorded which). The CDR3 is CASSPQGGGLYF. The CDR3, as DNA: TGTGCTAGCAGCCCCCAGGGGGGAGGGCTTTACTTC.